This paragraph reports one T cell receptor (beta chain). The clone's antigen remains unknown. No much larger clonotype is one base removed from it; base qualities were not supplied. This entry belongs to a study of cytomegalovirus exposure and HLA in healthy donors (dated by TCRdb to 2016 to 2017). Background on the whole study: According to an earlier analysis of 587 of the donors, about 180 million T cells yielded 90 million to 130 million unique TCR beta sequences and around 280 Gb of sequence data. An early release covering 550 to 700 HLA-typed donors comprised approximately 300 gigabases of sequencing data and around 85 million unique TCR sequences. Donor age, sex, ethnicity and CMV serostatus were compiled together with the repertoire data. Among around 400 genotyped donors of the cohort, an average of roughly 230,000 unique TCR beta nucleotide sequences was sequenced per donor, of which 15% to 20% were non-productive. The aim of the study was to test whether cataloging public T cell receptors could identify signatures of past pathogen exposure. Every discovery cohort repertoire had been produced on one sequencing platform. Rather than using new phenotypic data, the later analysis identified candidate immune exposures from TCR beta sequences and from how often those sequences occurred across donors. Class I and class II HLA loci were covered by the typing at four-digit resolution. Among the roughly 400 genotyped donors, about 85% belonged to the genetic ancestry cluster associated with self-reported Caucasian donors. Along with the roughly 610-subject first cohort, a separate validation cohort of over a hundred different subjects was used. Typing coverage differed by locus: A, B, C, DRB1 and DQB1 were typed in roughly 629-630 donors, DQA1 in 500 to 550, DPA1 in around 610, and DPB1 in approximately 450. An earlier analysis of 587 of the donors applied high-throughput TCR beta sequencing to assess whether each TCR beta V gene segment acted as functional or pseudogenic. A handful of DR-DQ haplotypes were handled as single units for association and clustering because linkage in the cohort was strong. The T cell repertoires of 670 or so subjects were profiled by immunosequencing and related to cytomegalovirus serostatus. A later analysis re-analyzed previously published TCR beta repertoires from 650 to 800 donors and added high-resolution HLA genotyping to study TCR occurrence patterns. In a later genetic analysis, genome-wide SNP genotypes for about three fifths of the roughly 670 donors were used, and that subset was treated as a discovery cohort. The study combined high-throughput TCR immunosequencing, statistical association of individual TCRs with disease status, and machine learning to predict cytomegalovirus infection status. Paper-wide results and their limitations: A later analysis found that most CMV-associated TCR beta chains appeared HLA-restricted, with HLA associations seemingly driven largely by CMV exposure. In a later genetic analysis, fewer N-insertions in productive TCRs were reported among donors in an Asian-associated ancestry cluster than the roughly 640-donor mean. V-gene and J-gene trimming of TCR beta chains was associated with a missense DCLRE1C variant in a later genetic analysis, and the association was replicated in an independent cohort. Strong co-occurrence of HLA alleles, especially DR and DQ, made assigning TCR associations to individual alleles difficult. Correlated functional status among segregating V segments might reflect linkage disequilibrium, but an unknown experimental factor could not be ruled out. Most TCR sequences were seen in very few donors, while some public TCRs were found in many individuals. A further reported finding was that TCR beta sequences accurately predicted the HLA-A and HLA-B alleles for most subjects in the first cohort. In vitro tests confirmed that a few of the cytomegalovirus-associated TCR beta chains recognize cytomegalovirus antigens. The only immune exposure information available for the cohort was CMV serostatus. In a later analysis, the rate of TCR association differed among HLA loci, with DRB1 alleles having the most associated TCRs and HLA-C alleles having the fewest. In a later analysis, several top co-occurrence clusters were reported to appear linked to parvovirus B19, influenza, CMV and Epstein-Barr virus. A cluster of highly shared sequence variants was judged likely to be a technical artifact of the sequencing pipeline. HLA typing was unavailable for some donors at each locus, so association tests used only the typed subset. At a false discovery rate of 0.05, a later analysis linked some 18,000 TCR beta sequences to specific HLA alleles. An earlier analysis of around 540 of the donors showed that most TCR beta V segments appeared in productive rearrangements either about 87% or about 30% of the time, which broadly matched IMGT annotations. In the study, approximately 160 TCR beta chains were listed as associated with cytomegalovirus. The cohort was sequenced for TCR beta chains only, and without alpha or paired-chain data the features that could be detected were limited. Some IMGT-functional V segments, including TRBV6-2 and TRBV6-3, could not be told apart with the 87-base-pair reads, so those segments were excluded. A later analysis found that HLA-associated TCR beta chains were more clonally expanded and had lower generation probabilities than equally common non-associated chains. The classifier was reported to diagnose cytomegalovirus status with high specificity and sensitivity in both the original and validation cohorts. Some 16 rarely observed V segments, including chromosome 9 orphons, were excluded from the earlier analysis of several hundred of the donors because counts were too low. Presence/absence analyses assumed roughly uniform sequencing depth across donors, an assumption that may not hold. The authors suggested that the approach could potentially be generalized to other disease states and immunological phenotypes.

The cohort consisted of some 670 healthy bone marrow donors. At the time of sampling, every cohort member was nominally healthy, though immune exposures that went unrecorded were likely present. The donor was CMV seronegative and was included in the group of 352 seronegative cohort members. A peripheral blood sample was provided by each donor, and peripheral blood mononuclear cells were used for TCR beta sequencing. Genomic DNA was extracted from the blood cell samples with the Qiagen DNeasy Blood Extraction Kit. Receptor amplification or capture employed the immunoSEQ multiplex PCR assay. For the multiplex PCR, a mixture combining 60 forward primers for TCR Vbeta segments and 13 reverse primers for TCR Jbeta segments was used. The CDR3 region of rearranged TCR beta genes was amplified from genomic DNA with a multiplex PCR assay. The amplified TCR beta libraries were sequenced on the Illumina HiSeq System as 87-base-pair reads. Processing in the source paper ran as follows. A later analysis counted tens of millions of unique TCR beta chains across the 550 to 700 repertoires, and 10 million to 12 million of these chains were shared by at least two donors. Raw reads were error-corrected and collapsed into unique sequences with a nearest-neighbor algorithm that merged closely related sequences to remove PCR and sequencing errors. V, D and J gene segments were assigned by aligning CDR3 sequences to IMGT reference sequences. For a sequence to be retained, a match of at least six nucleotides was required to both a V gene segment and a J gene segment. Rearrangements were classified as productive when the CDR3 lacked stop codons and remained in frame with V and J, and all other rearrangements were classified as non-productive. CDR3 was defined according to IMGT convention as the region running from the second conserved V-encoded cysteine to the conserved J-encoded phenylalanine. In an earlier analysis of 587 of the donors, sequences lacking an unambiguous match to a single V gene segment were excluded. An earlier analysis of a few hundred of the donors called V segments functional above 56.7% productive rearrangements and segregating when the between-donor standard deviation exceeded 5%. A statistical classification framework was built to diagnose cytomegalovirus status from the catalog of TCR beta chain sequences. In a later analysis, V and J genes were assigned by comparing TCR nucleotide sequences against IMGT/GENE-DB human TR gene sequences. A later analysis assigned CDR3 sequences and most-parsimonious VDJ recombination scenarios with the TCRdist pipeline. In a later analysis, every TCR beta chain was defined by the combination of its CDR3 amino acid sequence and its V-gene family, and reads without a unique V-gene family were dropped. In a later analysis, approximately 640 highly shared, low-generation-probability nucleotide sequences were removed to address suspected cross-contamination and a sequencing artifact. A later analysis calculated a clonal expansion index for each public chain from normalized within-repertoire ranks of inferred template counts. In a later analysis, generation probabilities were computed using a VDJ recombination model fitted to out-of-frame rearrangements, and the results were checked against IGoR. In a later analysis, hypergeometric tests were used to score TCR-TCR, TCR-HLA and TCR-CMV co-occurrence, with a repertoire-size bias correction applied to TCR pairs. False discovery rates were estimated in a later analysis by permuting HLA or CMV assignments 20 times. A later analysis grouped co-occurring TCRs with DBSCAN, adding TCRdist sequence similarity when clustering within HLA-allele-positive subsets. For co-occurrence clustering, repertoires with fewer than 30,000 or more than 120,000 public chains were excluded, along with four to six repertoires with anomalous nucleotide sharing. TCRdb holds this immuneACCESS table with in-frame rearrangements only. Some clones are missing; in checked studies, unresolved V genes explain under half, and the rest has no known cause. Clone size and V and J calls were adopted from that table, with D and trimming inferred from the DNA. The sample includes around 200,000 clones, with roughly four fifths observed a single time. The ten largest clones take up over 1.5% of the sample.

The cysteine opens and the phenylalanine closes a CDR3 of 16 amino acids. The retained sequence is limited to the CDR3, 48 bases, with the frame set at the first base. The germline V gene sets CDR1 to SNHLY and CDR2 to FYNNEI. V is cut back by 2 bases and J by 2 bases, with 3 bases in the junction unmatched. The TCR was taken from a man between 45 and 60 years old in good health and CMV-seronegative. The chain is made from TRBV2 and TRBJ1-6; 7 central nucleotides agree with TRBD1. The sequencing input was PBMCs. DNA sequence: TGTGCCAGCAGTGAACAGGGGGACCCCTATAATTCACCCCTCCACTTT. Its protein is CASSEQGDPYNSPLHF.